Listed below are T cell receptor beta chains from one sample, sequenced in a study of blood T cell repertoires in COVID-19. Libraries were prepared by immunoSEQ multiplex PCR; TCRdb keeps only in-frame clonotypes and omits some of them. The table lists approximately 210,000 clones, 85% to 90% of them singletons. Sample: PBMCs or T cells enriched from blood (not recorded which). The receptors here all came from a woman in her forties or fifties with acute COVID-19. CDR3s include the opening cysteine and the closing phenylalanine or tryptophan. The D gene is left open where the match is weak. Size is stated for part of the rows, as once, few or many counts, or as a class when the clone is expanded.

-,TRBJ1-4,TRBV9,TRBD1,CASSGGQGAQEKLFF,TGTGCCAGCAGCGGGGGACAGGGGGCACAAGAAAAACTGTTTTTT
-,TRBJ2-7,TRBV28,TRBD2,CASSSTSGAAYEQYF,TGTGCCAGCAGTTCTACTAGCGGGGCTGCCTACGAGCAGTACTTC
once,TRBJ2-7,TRBV5-8,-,CASSFATGQTYEQYF,TGTGCCAGCAGCTTCGCAACAGGGCAGACCTACGAGCAGTACTTC
-,TRBJ2-3,TRBV2,-,CAQESDTQYF,TGTGCCCAAGAGTCAGATACGCAGTATTTT
-,TRBJ2-1,TRBV10-3,-,CAISESLGVGSSSYNEQFF,TGTGCCATCAGTGAGTCACTTGGTGTCGGGTCTAGCTCCTACAATGAGCAGTTCTTC
-,TRBJ2-5,TRBV9,TRBD1,CASSATGGGETQYF,TGTGCCAGCAGCGCGACAGGGGGAGGAGAGACCCAGTACTTC
-,TRBJ2-1,TRBV7-3,TRBD2,CASSLSSGAYNEQFF,TGTGCCAGCAGCTTATCTAGCGGGGCCTACAATGAGCAGTTCTTC
-,TRBJ2-7,TRBV12-3/TRBV12-4,-,CASSVSGEQYF,TGTGCCAGTTCAGTCTCCGGGGAGCAGTACTTC
-,TRBJ1-2,TRBV30,-,CAWSAGGDGYTF,TGTGCCTGGAGTGCGGGGGGCGATGGCTACACCTTC
-,TRBJ1-2,TRBV4-2,TRBD1,CASSAWDRGYGYTF,TGTGCCAGCAGCGCCTGGGACAGGGGCTATGGCTACACCTTC
-,TRBJ2-7,TRBV5-1,-,CASSPLTSSAHYEQYF,TGCGCCAGCAGCCCCCTGACTAGTTCCGCCCACTACGAGCAGTACTTC
-,TRBJ2-1,TRBV9,TRBD2,CASSVASGGPQQFF,TGTGCCAGCAGCGTAGCCAGCGGGGGCCCGCAGCAGTTCTTC
-,TRBJ1-2,TRBV6-2/TRBV6-3,-,CASSSTGTHGYTF,TGTGCCAGCAGTTCCACAGGGACCCATGGCTACACCTTC
-,TRBJ1-6,TRBV18,-,CASSPQPDNSPLHF,TGTGCCAGCTCACCACAACCAGATAATTCACCCCTCCACTTT
-,TRBJ2-7,TRBV6-5,-,CASSYTRLPYEQYF,TGTGCCAGCAGTTACACTCGGTTACCCTACGAGCAGTACTTC
-,TRBJ2-3,TRBV7-3,TRBD2,CASSESGTSSWDTQYF,TGTGCCAGCAGCGAGTCCGGGACTAGTTCCTGGGATACGCAGTATTTT
-,TRBJ1-2,TRBV28,-,CASSSVAPDNYGYTF,TGTGCCAGCAGTTCCGTGGCCCCAGATAACTATGGCTACACCTTC
-,TRBJ1-2,TRBV28,TRBD1,CASSPGQGPYGYTF,TGTGCCAGCAGCCCGGGACAGGGCCCCTATGGCTACACCTTC
-,TRBJ1-1,TRBV5-1,-,CASSSQGWIDVNTEAFF,TGCGCCAGCAGCTCGCAGGGGTGGATTGACGTGAACACTGAAGCTTTCTTT
-,TRBJ1-2,TRBV2,TRBD1,CASRDRDGYTF,TGTGCCAGCAGGGACAGGGATGGCTACACCTTC
few,TRBJ2-2,TRBV11-2,TRBD2,CASSPRGRSLVGELFF,TGTGCCAGCAGCCCCCGCGGGAGGAGCCTTGTCGGGGAGCTGTTTTTT
-,TRBJ2-5,TRBV3-1/TRBV3-2,TRBD1,CASSQDRQGRETQYF,TGTGCCAGCAGCCAAGATAGACAGGGAAGAGAGACCCAGTACTTC
-,TRBJ2-6,TRBV11-3,TRBD1,CASSLETGTGGTGANVLTF,TGTGCCAGCAGCTTAGAGACCGGGACAGGGGGAACTGGGGCCAACGTCCTGACTTTC
-,TRBJ2-2,TRBV18,TRBD2,CASSPPGLAGGGTGELFF,TGTGCCAGCTCACCACCGGGACTAGCGGGAGGTGGCACCGGGGAGCTGTTTTTT
once,TRBJ2-1,TRBV19,TRBD1,CASSSDRDPPYNEQFF,TGTGCCAGTAGTTCAGACAGGGACCCCCCCTACAATGAGCAGTTCTTC
-,TRBJ1-5,TRBV30,-,CAWSGIHSNQPQHF,TGTGCCTGGAGTGGAATACATAGCAATCAGCCCCAGCATTTT
-,TRBJ2-1,TRBV29-1,-,CSVELQGEQFF,TGCAGCGTTGAACTACAGGGTGAGCAGTTCTTC
-,TRBJ1-1,TRBV5-8,-,CASSQSMQTVFNTEAFF,TGTGCCAGCAGCCAAAGTATGCAGACAGTCTTTAACACTGAAGCTTTCTTT
-,TRBJ2-5,TRBV28,TRBD2,CASSLPPWTSGGRTQYF,TGTGCCAGCAGTTTACCTCCTTGGACTAGCGGGGGGCGGACCCAGTACTTC
-,TRBJ1-2,TRBV19,-,CASSEGRGYGYTF,TGTGCCAGTAGTGAGGGCAGGGGCTATGGCTACACCTTC
-,TRBJ2-4,TRBV5-8,TRBD2,CARREGGKNIQYF,TGTGCCAGGCGGGAGGGCGGCAAAAACATTCAGTACTTC
-,TRBJ1-1,TRBV18,TRBD1,CASSPRRDRGETEAFF,TGTGCCAGCTCACCACGGCGGGACAGGGGGGAGACTGAAGCTTTCTTT
-,TRBJ2-7,TRBV29-1,TRBD1,CSVVPSTGKGEQYF,TGCAGCGTTGTCCCTTCGACAGGGAAAGGCGAGCAGTACTTC
-,TRBJ1-6,TRBV28,-,CASNPTGYNSPLHF,TGTGCCAGCAACCCGACAGGATATAATTCACCCCTCCACTTT
-,TRBJ1-1,TRBV2,TRBD1,CASDPGTGTIEAFF,TGTGCCAGTGACCCCGGGACAGGCACTATTGAAGCTTTCTTT
-,TRBJ2-1,TRBV28,TRBD1,CASSSPGTGQEGQFF,TGTGCCAGCAGTTCTCCCGGGACAGGTCAAGAGGGGCAGTTCTTC
-,TRBJ2-7,TRBV27,-,CASSSLVGGLNEQYF,TGTGCCAGCAGTTCCCTCGTCGGGGGGCTGAACGAGCAGTACTTC
-,TRBJ1-1,TRBV2,TRBD1,CASNKDRGTEAFF,TGTGCCAGCAATAAGGACAGGGGCACTGAAGCTTTCTTT
-,TRBJ1-6,TRBV27,-,CASSLVGSYNSPLHF,TGTGCCAGCAGTTTAGTGGGGAGCTATAATTCACCCCTCCACTTT
-,TRBJ2-7,TRBV7-2,-,CASRAGAGGEQYF,TGTGCCAGCAGAGCCGGGGCCGGGGGCGAGCAGTACTTC
-,TRBJ2-1,TRBV6-5,TRBD2,CASSQPGLAYNEQFF,TGTGCCAGCAGTCAACCGGGACTAGCCTACAATGAGCAGTTCTTC
few,TRBJ1-5,TRBV29-1,-,CSVEEDSGQPQHF,TGCAGCGTTGAAGAGGATTCAGGTCAGCCCCAGCATTTT
-,TRBJ2-2,TRBV24-1,TRBD1,CATSDKYRGLGTGELFF,TGTGCCACCAGTGACAAATACAGGGGTTTAGGAACCGGGGAGCTGTTTTTT
-,TRBJ2-1,TRBV6-1,TRBD2,CASSERWLADREQFF,TGTGCCAGCAGTGAACGTTGGCTAGCGGACCGTGAGCAGTTCTTC
once,TRBJ2-3,TRBV9,TRBD2,CASSAGLAGVETDTQYF,TGTGCCAGCAGCGCCGGACTAGCGGGAGTTGAGACAGATACGCAGTATTTT
-,TRBJ2-2,TRBV19,-,CASSPTNTGELFF,TGTGCCAGTAGTCCAACGAACACCGGGGAGCTGTTTTTT
-,TRBJ2-3,TRBV27,-,CASSLLEVPTQYF,TGTGCCAGCAGTTTACTAGAGGTCCCGACGCAGTATTTT
-,TRBJ2-1,TRBV20-1,-,CSATEGAEQFF,TGCAGTGCTACGGAGGGAGCTGAGCAGTTCTTC
-,TRBJ2-7,TRBV15,TRBD2,CATSRERLTSGSSYEQYF,TGTGCCACCAGCAGAGAGAGATTAACTAGCGGGAGCTCCTACGAGCAGTACTTC
-,TRBJ1-3,TRBV18,TRBD1,CASSVGQGSGNTIYF,TGTGCCAGCTCAGTGGGACAGGGGTCTGGAAACACCATATATTTT